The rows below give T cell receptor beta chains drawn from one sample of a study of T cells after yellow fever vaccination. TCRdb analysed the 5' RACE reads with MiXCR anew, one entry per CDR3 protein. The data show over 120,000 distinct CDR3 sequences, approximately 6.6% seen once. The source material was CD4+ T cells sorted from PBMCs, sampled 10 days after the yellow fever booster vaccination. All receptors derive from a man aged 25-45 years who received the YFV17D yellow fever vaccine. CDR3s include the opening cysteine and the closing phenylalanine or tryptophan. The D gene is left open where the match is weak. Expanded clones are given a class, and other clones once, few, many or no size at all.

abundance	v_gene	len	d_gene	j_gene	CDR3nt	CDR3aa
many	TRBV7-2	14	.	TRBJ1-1	TGTGCCAGCAGCCCGACGGGGGTGTGGACTGAAGCTTTCTTT	CASSPTGVWTEAFF
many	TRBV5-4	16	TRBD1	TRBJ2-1	TGTGCCAGCAGCCGCGGATCCGGGACAGGGGGCTATGAGCAGTTCTTC	CASSRGSGTGGYEQFF
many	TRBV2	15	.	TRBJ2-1	TGTGCCAGCAGTAGAAGGGGGAACTCCTACAATGAGCAGTTCTTC	CASSRRGNSYNEQFF
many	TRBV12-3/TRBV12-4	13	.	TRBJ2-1	TGTGCCAGCAGTTCCGACAGGCATAATGAGCAGTTCTTC	CASSSDRHNEQFF
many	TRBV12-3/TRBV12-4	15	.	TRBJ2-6	TGTGCCAGCAGTTTATTCATCTCTGGGGCCAACGTCCTGACTTTC	CASSLFISGANVLTF
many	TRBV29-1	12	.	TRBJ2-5	TGCAGCGTTACGGAGGGCCACGAGACCCAGTACTTC	CSVTEGHETQYF
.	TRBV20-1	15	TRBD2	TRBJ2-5	TGCAGTGCTAGCGATACTAGCGGGAGTTTCAAGACCCAGTACTTC	CSASDTSGSFKTQYF
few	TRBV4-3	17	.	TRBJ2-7	TGCGCCAGCAGCCTCAACCGCGGGGCTAGCAGTTCCTACGAGCAGTACTTC	CASSLNRGASSSYEQYF
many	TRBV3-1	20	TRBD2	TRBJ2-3	TGTGCCAGCAGCCAATCACCCCCGGTGGCGGGAGGGACTTTCACAGATACGCAGTATTTT	CASSQSPPVAGGTFTDTQYF
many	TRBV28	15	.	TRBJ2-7	TGTGCCAGCAGTTTTGTTGGGGGGAGGCCCTACGAGCAGTACTTC	CASSFVGGRPYEQYF
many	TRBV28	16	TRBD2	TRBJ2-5	TGTGCCAGCAGTTTACTGCTAGCGGAAGACCAAGAGACCCAGTACTTC	CASSLLLAEDQETQYF
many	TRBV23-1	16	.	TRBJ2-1	TGCGCCAGCAGTCACCGCCGAGCCTTCGAGGGATACGAGCAGTTCTTC	CASSHRRAFEGYEQFF
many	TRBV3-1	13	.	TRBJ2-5	TGTGCCAGCAGCTGGGACTTAGGGGAGACCCAGTACTTC	CASSWDLGETQYF
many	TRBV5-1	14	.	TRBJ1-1	TGCGCCAGCAGCTTGTTGGCAGAAAACACTGAAGCTTTCTTT	CASSLLAENTEAFF
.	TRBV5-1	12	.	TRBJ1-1	TGCGCCAGCAGCTCCGACAGGAGTGAAGCTTTCTTT	CASSSDRSEAFF
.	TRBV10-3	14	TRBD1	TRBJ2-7	TGTGCCATCAGATGGGGACAGGGGGAACACGAGCAGTACTTC	CAIRWGQGEHEQYF
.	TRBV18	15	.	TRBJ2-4	TGTGCCAGCTCACCACAGGGCCCTTCCAAAAACATTCAGTACTTC	CASSPQGPSKNIQYF
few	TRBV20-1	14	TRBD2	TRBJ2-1	TGCAGTGCTAGTGAAGCGGGAGTTTACAATGAGCAGTTCTTC	CSASEAGVYNEQFF
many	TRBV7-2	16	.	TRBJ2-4	TGTGCCAGCAGCTTAGTGATAGGACCAGCCAAAAACATTCAGTACTTC	CASSLVIGPAKNIQYF
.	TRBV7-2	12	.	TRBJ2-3	TGTGCCAGCAGCTCCTATCTTGGTACGCAGTATTTT	CASSSYLGTQYF
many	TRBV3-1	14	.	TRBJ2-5	TGTGCCAGCAGCCAATTGAGGAGCCAAGAGACCCAGTACTTC	CASSQLRSQETQYF
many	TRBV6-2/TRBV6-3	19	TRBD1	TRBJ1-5	TGTGCCAGCAGTTACGTTATAGGGACAGGACAAACCTTTAATCAGCCCCAGCATTTT	CASSYVIGTGQTFNQPQHF
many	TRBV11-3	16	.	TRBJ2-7	TGTGCCAGCAGCTCTAGACCGGGACACCTTAACTACGAGCAGTACTTC	CASSSRPGHLNYEQYF
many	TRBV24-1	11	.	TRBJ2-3	TGTGCCACCAGTTCAGTAGATACGCAGTATTTT	CATSSVDTQYF
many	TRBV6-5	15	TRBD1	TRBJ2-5	TGTGCCAGCAGGCGAAAGACAGGGCCCCAAGAGACCCAGTACTTC	CASRRKTGPQETQYF
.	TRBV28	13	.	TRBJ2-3	TGTGCCAGCAGTTTTTCAGGCTCAGATACGCAGTATTTT	CASSFSGSDTQYF
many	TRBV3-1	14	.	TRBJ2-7	TGTGCCAGCCCAACAGGGACGAGCTCCTACGAGCAGTACTTC	CASPTGTSSYEQYF
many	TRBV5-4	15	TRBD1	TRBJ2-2	TGTGCCAGCAGCTTGGGGGACAGGGACACCGGGGAGCTGTTTTTT	CASSLGDRDTGELFF
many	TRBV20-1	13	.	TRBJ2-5	TGCAGTGCCCATAGGACCTTTCGGGAGACCCAGTACTTC	CSAHRTFRETQYF
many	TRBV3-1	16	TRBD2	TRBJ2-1	TGTGCCAGCAGGACAACTAGCGGGAGTTCCTACAATGAGCAGTTCTTC	CASRTTSGSSYNEQFF
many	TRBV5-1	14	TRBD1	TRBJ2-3	TGCGCCAGCAGCTCGGGACAGCTCACAGATACGCAGTATTTT	CASSSGQLTDTQYF
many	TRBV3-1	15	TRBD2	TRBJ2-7	TGTGCCAGCAGCCAAGAGGCACTAGCGACATCCGAGCAGTACTTC	CASSQEALATSEQYF